The subject of this entry is one TCR beta chain. What it binds is not known. Time point given: week 5, during vaccination. Alongside topical imiquimod, each dose of vaccine comprised 300 ug of mutant IDH1 20-mer peptide. Patients carried new grade 3 or 4 IDH1-mutant astrocytomas lacking nuclear ATRX. These data come from a study of a mutant IDH1 vaccine in newly diagnosed glioma. At the level of the study: Treated patients, averaging 40.4 years, were about 60% male and about 40% female. Previous care, which was radiotherapy, temozolomide, or both, most often involved both.

Profiling relied on immunoSEQ multiplex PCR, and the TCRdb table lists in-frame clones only, not all of them. The sample includes around 31,000 clones, more than 55% seen only once; the top ten take 11%. This TCR was recovered from a woman aged 18-29 years with glioma. The source material was PBMCs, sampled from a glioma patient whose treatment included an IDH1 peptide vaccine.

Written as DNA, the CDR3 is TGTGCCAGTACCATCGTTGGCCTGGGGACGAGAACTGAAGCTTTCTTT. This codes for CASTIVGLGTRTEAFF. The V and J genes are TRBV19 and TRBJ1-1; D may be TRBD1 (5 bases). This CDR3 is built from 16 residues. Trimming took 7 bases from V and 5 from J, leaving 23 bases between them. Germline V gene sequence: CDR1 LNHDA, CDR2 SQIVND (reference sequence).